Listed here are 3 T cell receptor beta chains from one sample, sequenced in a study of regulatory T cells in long-lasting Graves disease. Time point defined: newly diagnosed GD, antithyroid drugs for less than 3 months. RNA from PBMCs was the source of the TCR library. According to the study, TCR beta libraries were built with iRepertoire HTBI primers and CDR3-region Arm-PCR. MiXCR, applied by TCRdb to the multiplex PCR reads, yields one record per CDR3 protein. The table has 510,000 or so distinct CDR3 sequences, approximately 12% seen once. These data also formed part of another study, on T cells in Graves' hyperthyroidism and ophthalmopathy.

The sequencing used peripheral blood mononuclear cells (PBMCs), collected at new diagnosis, from a patient treated with antithyroid drugs. The origin of the receptors is a woman younger than 45 with Graves disease.

The chain carries TRBV6-2 or TRBV6-3 and TRBJ1-5; D is undetermined. Germline V gene sequence: CDR1 MNHEY, CDR2 SVGEGT. The length of the CDR3 is 15 residues. Trimming took 6 bases from V and 7 from J, leaving 19 bases between them. The CDR3 nucleotides are TGTGCCAGCAGGAACTTCCCCGAAGCGGGACAGCCCCAGCATTTT. Protein sequence: CASRNFPEAGQPQHF.

This clonotype was seen a few times. V gene TRBV6-1 combines with J gene TRBJ1-2; D is unresolved. V was cut by 10 bases and J by 1 base, with 16 bases left in between. This CDR3 spans 14 amino acids. Germline CDR1 and CDR2: MNHNS and SASEGT. The CDR3, as DNA: TGTGCCACGCGACGGGGTGGGGATAACTATGGCTACACCTTC. This encodes CATRRGGDNYGYTF.

As regards this clonotype: Just one base apart from a much larger clone, this may be a read error. The chain is built from TRBV15 and TRBJ2-4, with a tentative D call TRBD2 (6 bases). The CDR3 extends over 15 amino acids. The germline CDR1 and CDR2 sequences are LNHNV and YYDKDF (reference sequence). This CDR3 reads CATSPEGGLKTIQYF. The CDR3 bases are TGTGCCACCAGCCCGGAGGGCGGACTCAAAACCATTCAGTACTTC.